This TCR beta chain was recorded in a study of shared clonotypes between healthy human individuals (TCRdb year 2020). As for the study more broadly: The cohort included three men and two women between 18 and 49 years of age. To estimate repertoire size and how much clonotype sharing occurs between individuals, the study deeply sequenced the blood TCR repertoires of 5 or 6 healthy adults. To increase sequencing depth and limit assay-specific biases, TCR repertoire library preparation and sequencing were carried out by different laboratories using diverse techniques. Per donor, leukapheresis produced somewhere between about 0.9 and 10 billion PBMCs.

For this clone: Its antigen specificity is not known. Since a far larger clone is one base different, this is likely a read error.

Healthy HIV-negative adults with no recently reported acute infections or vaccinations were included as donors. All donors were Caucasian adults living in Nashville, Tennessee, USA. For unsorted samples, roughly 91 million PBMCs were counted, and genomic DNA was extracted using the QIAamp DNA Blood Mini kit. After blood collection by leukapheresis, PBMCs were isolated using Ficoll-Histopaque density gradient centrifugation and then cryopreserved in the vapor phase of liquid nitrogen. Using the deep immunoSEQ assay, multiplex PCR amplified TCR CDR3 regions from genomic DNA. Genomic DNA extracted from each cell subset was distributed evenly over all wells of several immunoSEQ 96-well plates, and each plate served as one replicate. Each replicate PCR for unsorted PBMC received about 310 ng genomic DNA, equal to tens of thousands of T cell genomes. Ten immunoSEQ deep assay plates were used to sequence unsorted PBMC genomic DNA. Purified libraries were quantified with a Qubit 3.0 fluorometer, sized on a Bioanalyzer 2100, and re-quantified with the KAPA Library Quantification kit. Each immunoSEQ 96-well plate was sequenced on its own single-read 150-cycle Illumina NextSeq 550 flow cell. The paper's data handling went like this. Because the immunoSEQ output held only junctional sequences and lacked quality scores, the filtering could not match the filtering applied to full-length reads. Sequences were annotated with PyIR, a Python wrapper for IgBLAST v1.9, using IMGT germline references to assign V/J genes and CDR3. Reads were removed for weak V/J assignments (E-value above 1e-6), missing CDR3, stop codons, out-of-frame junctions, or ambiguous translated residues. A V3J clonotype was defined by an identical inferred V gene, J gene, and CDR3 amino acid sequence. To compute the percentage overlap between repertoires, the number of shared unique clonotypes was divided by the size of the smaller repertoire. Repertoire richness was assessed with RTK rarefaction, the Chao1 estimator, and Recon v2.1 estimates of unobserved clonotypes. Not all clones reach the TCRdb copy of this immuneACCESS table, which keeps in-frame sequences only. Checked studies attribute under half of the gap to unresolved V genes and leave the rest unexplained. V, J and clone size were drawn from that table, and D and trimming were deduced from the DNA. This sample is represented by hundreds of thousands of clones; roughly four fifths of them were singletons. The top ten clones comprise approximately 12% of the sample.

What the study reported, not specific to this receptor: The small number of donors limited the genetic and exposure-history diversity represented. Pairwise subsampling led to the expectation that sequencing depth would affect the degree of clonotype sharing among donors. Sampling was limited to blood, and TCR repertoires in tissue likely differ from TCR repertoires in blood.

The sample comprised PBMCs. The source is a woman aged 35 to 49 in good health. Some clones in this sample may be carry-over from other donors' samples.

The CDR3 sequence is CASNPGQTYEQYF. The DNA sequence follows: TGTGCCAGCAACCCGGGACAGACCTACGAGCAGTACTTC. This sequence uses TRBV2 and TRBJ2-7; 7 bases in the middle match TRBD1. Trimming removed 7 bases from V and 2 bases from J; the gene matches leave 5 bases unexplained. From the cysteine through the phenylalanine, the CDR3 covers 13 amino acids. Only the CDR3 part of the read is kept: 39 bases, read in frame from the first base. Per the germline V gene, SNHLY is the CDR1 and FYNNEI is the CDR2.